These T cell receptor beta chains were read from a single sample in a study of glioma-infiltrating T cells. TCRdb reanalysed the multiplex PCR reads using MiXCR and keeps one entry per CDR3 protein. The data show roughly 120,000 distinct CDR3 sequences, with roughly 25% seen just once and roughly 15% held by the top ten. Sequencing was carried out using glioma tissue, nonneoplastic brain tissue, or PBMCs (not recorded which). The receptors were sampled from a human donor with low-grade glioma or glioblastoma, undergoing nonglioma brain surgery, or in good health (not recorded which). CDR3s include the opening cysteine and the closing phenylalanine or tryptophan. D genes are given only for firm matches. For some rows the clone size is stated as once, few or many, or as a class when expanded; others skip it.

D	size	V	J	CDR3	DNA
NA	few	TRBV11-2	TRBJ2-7	CASSSDRSSYEQYF	TGTGCCAGCAGCTCCGACAGGAGCTCCTACGAGCAGTACTTC
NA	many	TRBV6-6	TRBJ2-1	CASSYSTYNEQFF	TGTGCCAGCAGTTACTCGACGTACAATGAGCAGTTCTTC
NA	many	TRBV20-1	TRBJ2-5	CSARWQGGETQYF	TGCAGTGCTAGATGGCAGGGAGGAGAGACCCAGTACTTC
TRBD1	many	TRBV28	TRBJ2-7	CASVDRGTRMEGHYEQYF	TGTGCCAGCGTTGACAGGGGCACCAGGATGGAGGGCCACTACGAGCAGTACTTC
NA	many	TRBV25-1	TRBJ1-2	CASSQGLYGYTF	TGTGCCAGCAGTCAAGGTCTTTATGGCTACACCTTC
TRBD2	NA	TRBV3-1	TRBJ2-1	CASSQERTSGAYNQQFF	TGTGCCAGCAGCCAAGAAAGGACTAGCGGGGCTTACAATCAGCAGTTCTTC
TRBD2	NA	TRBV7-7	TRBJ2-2	CASSSGSGSATGELFF	TGTGCCAGCAGCTCCGGCAGCGGGAGCGCCACCGGGGAGCTGTTTTTT
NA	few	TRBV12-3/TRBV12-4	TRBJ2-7	CASSLGGTLPGF	TGTGCCAGCAGTTTAGGGGGGACCTTGCCGGGCTTC
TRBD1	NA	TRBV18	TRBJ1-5	CASSPGGNQHQHF	TGTGCCAGCTCCCCAGGGGGGAATCAGCACCAGCATTTT
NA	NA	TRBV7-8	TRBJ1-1	CASSLFDRNTEAFF	TGTGCCAGCAGCCTATTCGACAGGAACACTGAAGCTTTCTTT
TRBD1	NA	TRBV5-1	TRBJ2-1	CASSFRPGQGANEQFF	TGCGCCAGCAGCTTCCGACCGGGACAGGGGGCCAATGAGCAGTTCTTC
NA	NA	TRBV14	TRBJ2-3	CASSQVGNGRTDTQYF	TGTGCCAGCAGCCAAGTGGGGAATGGGCGCACGGATACGCAGTATTTT
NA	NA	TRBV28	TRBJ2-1	CASGLGRSGKDNEQFF	TGTGCCAGCGGTCTGGGTAGGTCGGGGAAGGACAATGAGCAGTTCTTC
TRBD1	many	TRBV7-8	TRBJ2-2	CASSLPGTGMAGELFF	TGTGCCAGCAGCTTACCCGGGACAGGGATGGCCGGGGAGCTGTTTTTT
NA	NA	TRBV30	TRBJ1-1	CAWVPPGMNTEAFF	TGTGCCTGGGTTCCCCCGGGAATGAACACTGAAGCTTTCTTT
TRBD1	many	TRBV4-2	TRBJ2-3	CASSQPAGTGTDTQYF	TGTGCCAGCAGCCAACCTGCGGGGACAGGGACAGATACGCAGTATTTT
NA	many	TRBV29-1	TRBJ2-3	CSVDATKDPYF	TGCAGCGTTGATGCGACTAAGGATCCGTATTTT
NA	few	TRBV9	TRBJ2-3	CASSAPRGHTQYF	TGTGCCAGCAGCGCCCCAAGAGGGCATACGCAGTATTTT
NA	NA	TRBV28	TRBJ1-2	CASSTGRSVNYGYTF	TGTGCCAGCAGCACCGGCAGATCAGTTAACTATGGCTACACCTTC
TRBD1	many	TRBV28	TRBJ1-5	CASSLTQGAGGNQPQHF	TGTGCCAGCAGCCTCACACAGGGGGCGGGAGGCAATCAGCCCCAGCATTTT
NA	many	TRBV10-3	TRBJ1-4	CAISEVGVEKLFF	TGTGCCATCAGTGAAGTAGGTGTTGAAAAACTGTTTTTT
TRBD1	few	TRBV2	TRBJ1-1	CASSEAGQGASQAFF	TGTGCCAGCAGTGAAGCGGGACAGGGGGCAAGCCAAGCTTTCTTT
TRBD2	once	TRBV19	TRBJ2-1	CASSISTSGLYNEPSF	TGTGCCAGTAGTATCTCGACTAGCGGGCTCTACAATGAGCCGTCCTTC
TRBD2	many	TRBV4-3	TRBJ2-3	CASSQGISGRATDTQYF	TGCGCCAGCAGCCAAGGAATTAGCGGGAGGGCCACAGATACGCAGTATTTT
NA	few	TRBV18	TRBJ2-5	CASSPTGLRQETQYF	TGTGCCAGCTCACCAACGGGACTGAGGCAAGAGACCCAGTACTTC
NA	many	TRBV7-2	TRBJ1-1	CASSLVEGHTEAFF	TGTGCCAGCAGCTTAGTGGAGGGACACACTGAAGCTTTCTTT
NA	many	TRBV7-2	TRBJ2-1	CASSFGDSTGERFF	TGTGCCAGCAGCTTTGGGGACTCAACAGGGGAACGGTTCTTC
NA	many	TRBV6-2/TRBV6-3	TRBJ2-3	CASSYESTDTQYF	TGTGCCAGCAGTTATGAATCGACAGATACGCAGTATTTT
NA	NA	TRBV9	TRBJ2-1	CASSVVGGGARNEQFF	TGTGCCAGCAGCGTAGTAGGTGGCGGGGCACGGAATGAGCAGTTCTTC
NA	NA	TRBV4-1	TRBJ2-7	CASSQARDSFYEQYF	TGCGCCAGCAGCCAAGCCCGGGACTCGTTCTACGAGCAGTACTTC
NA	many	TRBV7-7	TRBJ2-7	CASSVGQGYEQYF	TGTGCTAGCAGCGTGGGGCAGGGGTACGAGCAGTACTTC
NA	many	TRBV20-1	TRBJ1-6	CSAPNGGRDNSPLHF	TGCAGTGCTCCCAATGGTGGCAGAGATAATTCACCCCTCCACTTT
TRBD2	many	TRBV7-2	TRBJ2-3	CASSLAGWADTQYF	TGTGCCAGCAGTTTAGCGGGATGGGCAGATACGCAGTATTTT
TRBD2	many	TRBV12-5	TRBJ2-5	CASSGRAGETQYF	TGTGCTAGTAGCGGGAGGGCAGGAGAGACCCAGTACTTC
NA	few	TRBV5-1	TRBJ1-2	CASSFNDQGIGYTF	TGCGCCAGCAGTTTTAATGACCAGGGTATTGGCTACACCTTC
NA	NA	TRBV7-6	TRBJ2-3	CASSLAEADTQYF	TGTGCTAGCAGCTTAGCGGAAGCAGATACGCAGTATTTT
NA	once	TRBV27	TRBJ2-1	CASSYDGGERFF	TGTGCCAGCAGTTACGATGGGGGTGAGCGGTTCTTC
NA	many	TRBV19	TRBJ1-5	CATGNQPQHF	TGTGCCACTGGCAATCAGCCCCAGCATTTT
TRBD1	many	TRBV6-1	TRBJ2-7	CASSEAPYRGSYEQYF	TGTGCCAGCAGTGAAGCCCCCTACAGGGGTTCCTACGAGCAGTACTTC
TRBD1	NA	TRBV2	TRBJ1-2	CASLTGVAYGYTF	TGTGCCAGCTTGACAGGGGTGGCCTATGGCTACACCTTC
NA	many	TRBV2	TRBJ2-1	CASSGAGTSFDNEQFF	TGTGCCAGCAGTGGGGCAGGCACGTCCTTCGACAATGAGCAGTTCTTC
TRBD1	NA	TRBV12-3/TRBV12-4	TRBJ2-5	CASSPFGQGDSAQYF	TGTGCCAGCAGCCCTTTTGGACAGGGCGATTCGGCCCAGTACTTC
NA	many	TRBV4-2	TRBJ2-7	CASSQGRAYEQYF	TGTGCCAGCAGCCAAGGGCGTGCCTACGAGCAGTACTTC
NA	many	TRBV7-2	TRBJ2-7	CASSLISYEQYF	TGTGCCAGCAGCCTAATCTCCTACGAGCAGTACTTC
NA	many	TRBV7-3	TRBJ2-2	CASSLGHLGELFF	TGTGCCAGCAGCTTGGGACACCTCGGGGAGCTGTTTTTT
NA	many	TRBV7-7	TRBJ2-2	CASSPGRANTGELFF	TGTGCCAGCAGCCCCGGACGGGCGAACACCGGGGAGCTGTTTTTT
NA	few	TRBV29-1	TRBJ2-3	CSVKLTDTDTQYF	TGCAGCGTGAAGTTGACAGACACAGATACGCAGTATTTT
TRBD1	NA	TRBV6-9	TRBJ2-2	CASSYTSPDRDTGELFF	TGTGCCAGCAGTTACACTTCGCCGGACAGGGACACCGGGGAGCTGTTTTTT
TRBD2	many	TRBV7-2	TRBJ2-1	CASSLAAGVNDEQFF	TGTGCCAGCAGCTTAGCAGCGGGAGTCAACGATGAGCAGTTCTTC
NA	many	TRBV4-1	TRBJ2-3	CASSRRARGTTDTQYF	TGCGCCAGCAGCCGGAGGGCGAGGGGGACCACAGATACGCAGTATTTT
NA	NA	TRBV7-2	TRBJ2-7	CASSLAPTYERYF	TGTGCCAGCAGCCTGGCCCCAACCTACGAGCGGTACTTC
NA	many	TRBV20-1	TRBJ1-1	CSAARQEVNTEAFF	TGCAGTGCTGCTCGACAGGAAGTGAACACTGAAGCTTTCTTT
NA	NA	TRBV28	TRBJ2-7	CATSNLLVQYF	TGTGCCACCAGCAATTTACTCGTGCAGTACTTC